These 29 T cell receptor beta chains share one sample of origin, sequenced in a study of vaccination and CD4 T cells after COVID-19. The treatment here: roughly ten-day PBMC culture with coronavirus spike peptide pools or control peptides (ViraFEST assay). Their recognized antigens are unknown. CD4+ T cells that had been cultured provided DNA sequenced with the Oncomine TCR Beta short-read assay. One entry per CDR3 protein results from TCRdb running MiXCR on the PCR reads. The table shows more than 10,000 distinct CDR3 sequences, with around 21% occurring only once. The specimen was CD4+ T cells from blood, cultured in vitro, collected after SARS-CoV-2 vaccination. These receptors were obtained from a human donor who had recovered from COVID-19.

The J gene is TRBJ2-1, the V gene TRBV7-9; TRBD1 matches 8 bases. Per germline, CDR1 SEHNR and CDR2 FQNEAQ (reference sequence). The CDR3 sequence is 16 residues long. The junction had 8 bases not matched to a gene; V was cut back by 5 bases and J by 2 bases. This chain's CDR3 is CASSPRGTGPYNEQFF. The CDR3 region has the DNA TGTGCCAGCAGCCCTCGAGGGACAGGCCCCTACAATGAGCAGTTCTTC.

The rearrangement joins TRBV28 to TRBJ1-1; D is perhaps TRBD1 (6 bases). In germline, CDR1 is MDHEN, CDR2 SYDVKM. The ends were cut back, 6 bases at V and 4 bases at J, with 15 bases in the middle. The CDR3 totals 14 residues. In nucleotides, the CDR3 is TGTGCCAGCAGAATCGGGGACACCAGCACTGAAGCTTTCTTT. It encodes CASRIGDTSTEAFF.

The chain joins TRBV6-5 to TRBJ2-2; tentatively, D is TRBD1 or TRBD2 (6 bases each). V was shortened by 2 bases and J by 0 bases, with 19 bases between the two germline ends. The CDR3 spans 19 residues. Germline lookup yields CDR1 MNHEY and CDR2 SVGAGI. The CDR3 nucleotides read TGTGCCAGCAGTTACGAGGGGGGACAATCGGCCGCGAACACCGGGGAGCTGTTTTTT. Translated, it gives CASSYEGGQSAANTGELFF.

This clonotype showed up just a few times. V usage is TRBV27 and J usage is TRBJ2-7, with unresolved D. The CDR3 consists of 12 residues. Germline CDR1 and CDR2: MNHEY and SMNVEV (reference sequence). V dropped 9 bases and J dropped 2 bases, with 11 bases sitting between them. In nucleotides, the CDR3 is TGTGCCAGTTCCGGACGGACCTACGAGCAGTACTTC. It translates to CASSGRTYEQYF.

The rearrangement uses TRBV20-1 and TRBJ1-4; 7 nucleotides line up with TRBD1. The CDR3 consists of 14 residues. J lost 8 bases, V lost 2 bases, and 8 bases had no gene match. Germline V gene sequence: CDR1 DFQATT, CDR2 SNEGSKA (reference sequence). The CDR3 region is CSARLGRGSEKLFF. The CDR3 nucleotides are TGCAGTGCTAGATTGGGCAGGGGGAGCGAAAAACTGTTTTTT.

This clonotype was recorded once. The rearrangement links TRBV4-3 to TRBJ2-7; D ambiguous. CDR3 length: 14 residues. The V end was cut by 0 bases, the J end by 3 bases, with 9 bases between. Germline CDR1 and CDR2: LGHNA and YSLEER. The chain's CDR3 is CASSQDLEDYEQYF. The CDR3 DNA is TGCGCCAGCAGCCAAGATCTCGAGGACTACGAGCAGTACTTC.

The chain links TRBV5-1 to TRBJ1-5, with TRBD1 matching over 9 bases. The germline V gene encodes CDR1 SGHRS and CDR2 YFSETQ. Trimming at V came to 4 bases and at J to 0 bases, leaving 2 bases not matched to a gene. The CDR3 runs to 15 residues. CDR3 region: CASSPDRGSNQPQHF. The CDR3 nucleotides read TGCGCCAGCAGCCCGGACAGGGGTAGCAATCAGCCCCAGCATTTT. The entire variable domain, with the rest obtained from reference TRBV5-1 and TRBJ1-5, is as follows: KAGVTQTPRYLIKTRGQQVTLSCSPISGHRSVSWYQQTPGQGLQFLFEYFSETQRNKGNFPGRFSGRQFSNSRSEMNVSTLELGDSALYLCASSPDRGSNQPQHFGDGTRLSIL.

This clonotype was counted only a few times. V usage is TRBV20-1 and J usage is TRBJ1-3; unclear D gene. The germline V gene has CDR1 DFQATT and CDR2 SNEGSKA (reference sequence). Trimming removed 3 bases at V and 1 base at J, with 10 bases between. The CDR3 sequence is 14 residues long. CDR3: CSASRGQSGNTIYF. CDR3 coding DNA: TGCAGTGCTAGCAGAGGGCAGTCTGGAAACACCATATATTTT.

In DNA, the CDR3 is TGTGCCACCAGACCGACAGCGTTTAATTCACCCCTCCACTTT. It encodes CATRPTAFNSPLHF. The chain carries TRBV28 and TRBJ1-6, with D possibly being TRBD1 (5 bases). Germline CDR1 MDHEN, CDR2 SYDVKM. V was pared by 10 bases and J by 6 bases, with 16 bases between. The CDR3 consists of 14 residues.

The gene calls are TRBV29-1 and TRBJ2-7, with TRBD1 identical over 8 bases. The germline CDR1 and CDR2 sequences are SQVTM and ANQGSEA. The CDR3 totals 14 residues. The trim removed 7 bases at V and 3 bases at J, leaving 11 bases unmatched. The CDR3 sequence: CSATSATGVYEQYF. In nucleotides, the CDR3 is TGCAGCGCCACAAGCGCGACAGGGGTCTACGAGCAGTACTTC.

This clonotype has more than one count but fewer than ten. This chain links TRBV4-1 with TRBJ2-3; the match to TRBD2 covers 8 bases. The CDR3 sequence is 17 residues long. The V segment lost 0 bases and the J segment 6 bases; nucleotides outside the gene matches: 11. From germline, CDR1 is MGHRA and CDR2 YSYEKL. The CDR3 protein is CASSQEPSGREGDTQYF. In nucleotides, the CDR3 is TGCGCCAGCAGCCAAGAACCCAGCGGGAGAGAGGGCGATACGCAGTATTTT.

Only a few counts were recorded for this clonotype. The rearrangement links TRBV20-1 to TRBJ2-7; possibly TRBD2 for D (6 bases). CDR3 size: 12 residues. Germline CDR1 DFQATT, CDR2 SNEGSKA (reference sequence). V was cut by 4 bases and J by 5 bases, with 12 bases left in between. The CDR3 sequence: CSANWASDEQYF. Written as DNA, the CDR3 is TGCAGTGCTAATTGGGCTAGCGACGAGCAGTACTTC.

The chain is built from TRBV4-1 and TRBJ2-1; D call uncertain. Per germline, CDR1 MGHRA and CDR2 YSYEKL. The V end lost 1 base, the J end lost 0 bases, and 16 bases lay between the germline ends. The CDR3 is 18 amino acids. The CDR3 is CASSQGALGFSSYNEQFF. CDR3 coding DNA: TGCGCCAGCAGCCAAGGGGCTTTAGGGTTTAGCTCCTACAATGAGCAGTTCTTC.

This clonotype is medium-sized. The chain couples TRBV20-1 to TRBJ1-6, with D unresolved. The CDR3 is 14 residues long. The germline CDR1 and CDR2 sequences are DFQATT and SNEGSKA (reference sequence). Trimming removed 3 bases at V and 5 bases at J, with 11 bases between. The DNA of the CDR3 is TGCAGTGCTAGGGTTAGGGATAATAATTCACCCCTCCACTTT. Its translation is CSARVRDNNSPLHF.

This clonotype was counted only a few times. V is TRBV2 and J is TRBJ1-6; unclear D gene. Germline CDR1 reads SNHLY; CDR2 reads FYNNEI. Trimming shortened V by 5 bases and J by 6 bases, and 14 bases separated the two germline ends. The CDR3 consists of 15 residues. CDR3 coding DNA: TGTGCCAGCAGTCCATTGGCCATTGCTAATTCACCCCTCCACTTT. Amino acid sequence: CASSPLAIANSPLHF.

This clonotype qualifies as medium-sized. The V gene is TRBV7-2, the J gene TRBJ1-4, with D unclear. V lost 1 base, J lost 10 bases, and 13 bases lay in between. This CDR3 contains 14 residues. Germline CDR1 SGHTA, CDR2 FQGNSA. The CDR3 here is CASSLGPNYAKLFF. For the CDR3, the DNA is TGTGCCAGCAGCTTAGGACCCAACTACGCAAAACTGTTTTTT.

This clonotype was seen only a few times. The J gene is TRBJ2-3, the V gene TRBV11-2; D unclear. The CDR3 is 12 residues long. The germline V gene has CDR1 SGHAT and CDR2 FQNNGV. Trimming left V 5 bases short and J 0 bases short, with 3 bases between. DNA for the CDR3: TGTGCCAGCAGCCCTAGCACAGATACGCAGTATTTT. It codes for CASSPSTDTQYF.

The V and J genes are TRBV9 and TRBJ1-6; 7 nucleotides align to TRBD1. Germline V gives CDR1 SGDLS, CDR2 YYNGEE. The CDR3 is 15 residues long. Trimming took 3 bases from V and 7 from J; bases not matched to a gene: 7. CDR3 coding DNA: TGTGCCAGCAGCGGCCGACAGGGATCGAATTCACCCCTCCACTTT. Translated, it gives CASSGRQGSNSPLHF.

This clonotype has more than one count but fewer than ten. V gene TRBV20-1 combines with J gene TRBJ2-2; 11 bases line up with TRBD1. CDR1 and CDR2 from the germline V gene are DFQATT and SNEGSKA (reference sequence). Trimming at V came to 4 bases and at J to 3 bases, leaving 1 base not matched to a gene. The CDR3 consists of 14 residues. The CDR3 nucleotides are TGCAGTGCTACGGACAGGGGGCACACCGGGGAGCTGTTTTTT. Amino acids: CSATDRGHTGELFF.

This clonotype was detected only a few times. The chain is built from TRBV7-2 and TRBJ2-5; no definite D call. The CDR3 has 13 residues. From germline, CDR1 is SGHTA and CDR2 FQGNSA. The V and J ends lost 1 base and 3 bases respectively, with 6 bases between them. The CDR3 loop is CASSLGGKETQYF. Here the CDR3 DNA reads TGTGCCAGCAGCTTAGGGGGTAAAGAGACCCAGTACTTC.

This clonotype is labeled as medium-sized. The rearrangement joins TRBV15 to TRBJ2-3; TRBD2 aligns across 8 bases. Germline V gene data show CDR1 as LNHNV and CDR2 as YYDKDF (reference sequence). The V gene end was trimmed by 11 bases and the J gene end by 6 bases; junction bases not matched to a gene: 4. There are 11 residues in the CDR3. The CDR3 here is CAASGGDTQYF. CDR3 nucleotide sequence: TGTGCCGCCTCGGGGGGGGATACGCAGTATTTT.

The CDR3 bases are TGTGCCAGCAGCTTGGCAGCCCATAGGTCGCGGGAGGGATACGAGCAGTACTTC. Translating it yields CASSLAAHRSREGYEQYF. J is TRBJ2-7 and V is TRBV5-5, with TRBD2 identical over 9 bases. This CDR3 region has 18 residues. V dropped 0 bases and J dropped 4; count of bases not matched to a gene: 14. Germline assignment: CDR1 SGHKS and CDR2 YYEKEE (reference sequence).

V usage is TRBV27 and J usage is TRBJ2-1, with D unresolved. The CDR3 runs to 14 residues. Germline loops: CDR1 MNHEY, CDR2 SMNVEV (reference sequence). Trimming shortened V by 5 bases and J by 8 bases, and 16 bases separated the two germline ends. The DNA for the CDR3 is TGTGCCAGCAGTAGGCAGCGTCTGTCAGATGAGCAGTTCTTC. This sequence encodes CASSRQRLSDEQFF.

This clonotype is medium-sized in the sample. This CDR3 reads CSARDGLSNPYEQYF. The CDR3 nucleotides are TGCAGTGCTAGAGACGGACTCTCGAACCCCTACGAGCAGTACTTC. The rearrangement uses TRBV20-1 and TRBJ2-7; D is possibly TRBD2 (5 bases). V was shortened by 0 bases and J by 2 bases, with 14 bases between the two germline ends. Germline loops: CDR1 DFQATT, CDR2 SNEGSKA (reference sequence). This CDR3 spans 15 amino acids.

This clonotype was counted between two and nine times. CDR3 nucleotide sequence: TGTGCCAGCAGATCCCGTAGCGGGGGGAGCAATCAGCCCCAGCATTTT. Amino acid sequence: CASRSRSGGSNQPQHF. The V gene is TRBV6-2 or TRBV6-3, the J gene TRBJ1-5; D possibly corresponds to TRBD1 (5 bases). From germline, CDR1 is MNHEY and CDR2 SVGEGT. Trimming took 6 bases from V and 1 from J, leaving 16 bases between them. The CDR3 runs to 16 residues.

About this clonotype itself: A much larger clone lies a single base off, so this may be a read error. The V call is TRBV7-2, the J call TRBJ1-5; 9 bases are a match to TRBD1. The length of the CDR3 is 17 residues. V gave up 1 base and J gave up 3 bases; unmatched junction bases: 7. Germline loops: CDR1 SGHTA, CDR2 FQGNSA. The CDR3 sequence: CTSSLGGTGPFNQPQHF. The CDR3 region has the DNA TGTACCAGCAGCTTAGGGGGGACAGGGCCCTTCAATCAGCCCCAGCATTTT.

This clonotype is medium-sized (0.01 to 0.1%). This rearrangement joins TRBV10-1 to TRBJ1-2; D unclear. This CDR3 contains 13 residues. The ends were cut back, 2 bases at V and 2 bases at J, with 6 bases in the middle. CDR1 and CDR2 (germline): WNHNN, SYGVQD (reference sequence). CDR3 loop: CASSENRNYGYTF. The CDR3 coding sequence is TGCGCCAGCAGTGAGAACAGAAACTATGGCTACACCTTC.

The rearrangement links TRBV7-2 to TRBJ2-7; 10 bases align to TRBD1. Germline CDR1 is SGHTA and CDR2 is FQGNSA. With V trimmed by 5 bases and J by 6 bases, 7 bases remained unmatched. The CDR3 loop spans 14 amino acids. CDR3 protein: CASSPLWTGGEQYF. In DNA form, the CDR3 reads TGTGCCAGCAGCCCACTCTGGACAGGGGGCGAGCAGTACTTC.

This clonotype appeared a few times. This chain joins TRBV19 and TRBJ2-1, with 10 positions matching TRBD2. The J segment lost 0 bases and the V segment lost 7 bases, leaving 6 bases of the junction unmatched. The CDR3 has 16 residues. CDR1 and CDR2 from the germline V gene are LNHDA and SQIVND (reference sequence). The CDR3 coding sequence is TGTGCCAGTACTAGGACTAGCGGCAGCTCCTACAATGAGCAGTTCTTC. Translating gives CASTRTSGSSYNEQFF.